This TCR beta chain was sequenced for a study of beta chain features in type 1 diabetes (dated by TCRdb to the late 2010s). At the level of the whole study: Mean age, gender distribution, total cell number and subset yield did not differ between patients and healthy donors. In the study, recently diagnosed type 1 diabetes patients and matched healthy donors were compared on the TCRB repertoires of their sorted circulating CD4+ T cell subsets. Across all samples, 90 million to 130 million sorted cells were examined, and cell number per subset correlated strongly with RNA yield. Whereas all 28 donors provided naive and central memory subsets, regulatory and stem cell-like memory subsets were isolated from just 8 patients and roughly eight healthy donors.

General study outcomes and caveats: PCR may preferentially amplify shorter templates, but because patient and control samples were amplified and corrected together, any resulting skew would affect both groups equally. At VDJ recombination sites, patients with type 1 diabetes made fewer insertions and deleted more nucleotides, a pattern implying thymic rearrangement abnormalities. A moderate but significant shortening of TCRB CDR3 length was observed in type 1 diabetes patients in all four CD4+ subsets. The naive, central memory and regulatory TCRB repertoires appeared to resemble one another more closely among patients than among healthy donors. HLA sub-analyses involved small numbers of individuals, so any influence of HLA type on TCRB rearrangement remained unresolved. Because cDNA was sequenced instead of genomic DNA, activated cells with high expression could be over-represented, although the groups did not differ in activation or CD3 levels.

The entire isolated RNA was reverse transcribed using the High Capacity cDNA Reverse Transcription Kit, and thus expressed TCRB transcripts were sequenced. Naive, central memory and regulatory T cell samples underwent deep immunoSEQ sequencing, averaging roughly 3.4 million total reads per sample. After sorted cells were lysed in RLT buffer, RNA was extracted with DNase-treated RNeasy Micro or Mini kits, with the choice depending on cell number. To prevent cross-contamination, each cell subset was processed individually, whereas patient and healthy donor samples were processed jointly. TCRB sequences were amplified from cDNA with the immunoSEQ multiplex PCR, producing 87-bp fragments spanning the CDR3 region. The amplicons were sequenced using the Illumina HiSeq platform. Per the authors' processing: Synthetic template baselines were used to correct PCR bias computationally, reads within Hamming distance 2 were collapsed together, and singletons that could not be merged were discarded. Reads were aligned against IMGT so that V, D and J genes, CDR3 length and insertions or deletions at six rearrangement sites could be assigned. Within each subset, clonotype counts were normalized to sorted cell number, after which true diversity and Gini coefficients were computed with the tcR R package. Repertoire sharing was quantified using the overlap coefficient calculated on TCRB nucleotide sequences. Out-of-frame TCRB sequences from naive cells were analyzed to stand in for the pre-selection repertoire. Not all clones reach the TCRdb copy of this immuneACCESS table, which keeps in-frame sequences only. Checked studies attribute under half of the gap to unresolved V genes and leave the rest unexplained. That table supplies the V and J calls and clone size; D and trimming were determined from the DNA. The sample has hundreds of thousands of clones on record, over 10% of them singletons. The ten largest clones capture less than 0.025% of the sample.

There are 14 amino acids in the CDR3, from cysteine to phenylalanine inclusive. CDR3 DNA is the only sequence kept; it has 42 bases, read in frame from the first base. For CDR1 and CDR2, the germline V gene (reference sequence) lists MNHEY and SMNVEV. V was cut back by 3 bases and J by 8 bases, leaving a gap of 13 bases between them. Each donor gave one peripheral blood draw, averaging roughly 100 mL, which was collected into heparinised tubes. A BD FACSAria II was used to sort naive, central memory, regulatory and stem cell-like memory CD4+ T cells with a panel that included CD45RO, CCR7, CD25, CD127, CD95 and CD27. Every sorted population had a purity above 95%. PBMCs were isolated immediately by Lymphoprep density gradient centrifugation and stained directly without culture. Samples were stained and sorted in pairs, with one healthy donor and one patient per experiment, so that batch effects were minimized.

Regarding this clone: Its antigen has not been determined. No base quality information exists; no much larger clone differs at one position.

Specimen: naive CD4+ T cells from blood. The sample's cell subset or site label, in plain terms: true naive CD4+ T cells. Recombination joined TRBV27 with TRBJ1-4, with TRBD1 perhaps the D gene, on 6 matching bases. The receptor was derived from a man between 18 and 29 years old with type 1 diabetes. The DNA reads as follows: TGTGCCAGCAGTTTTCAGGGGTCTGGGGAAAAACTGTTTTTT. The translation is CASSFQGSGEKLFF.